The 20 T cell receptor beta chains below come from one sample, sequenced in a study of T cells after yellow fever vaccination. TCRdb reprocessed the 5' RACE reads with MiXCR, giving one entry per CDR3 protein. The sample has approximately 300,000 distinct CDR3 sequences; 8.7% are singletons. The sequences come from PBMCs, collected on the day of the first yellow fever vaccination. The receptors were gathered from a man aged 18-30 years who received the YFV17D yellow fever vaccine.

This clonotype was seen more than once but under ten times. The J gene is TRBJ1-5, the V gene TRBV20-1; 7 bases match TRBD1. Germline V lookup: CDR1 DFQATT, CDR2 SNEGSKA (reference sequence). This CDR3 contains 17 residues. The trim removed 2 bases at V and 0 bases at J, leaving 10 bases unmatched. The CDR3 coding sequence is TGCAGTGCTAGACAGGGCAGGGGGTACTATAGCAATCAGCCCCAGCATTTT. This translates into CSARQGRGYYSNQPQHF.

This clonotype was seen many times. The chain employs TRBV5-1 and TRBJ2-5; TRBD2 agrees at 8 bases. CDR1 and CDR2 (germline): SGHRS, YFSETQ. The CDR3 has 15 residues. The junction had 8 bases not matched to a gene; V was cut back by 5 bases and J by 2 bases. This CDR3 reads CASSFGLASQETQYF. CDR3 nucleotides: TGCGCCAGCAGTTTCGGACTAGCCTCACAAGAGACCCAGTACTTC.

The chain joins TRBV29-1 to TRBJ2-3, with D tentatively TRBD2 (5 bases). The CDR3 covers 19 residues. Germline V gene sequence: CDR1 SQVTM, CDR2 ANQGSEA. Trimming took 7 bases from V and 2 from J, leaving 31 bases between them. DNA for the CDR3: TGCAGCGCCCCACCCTTAGCCGGACTTAAGACTTCTTACACAGATACGCAGTATTTT. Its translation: CSAPPLAGLKTSYTDTQYF.

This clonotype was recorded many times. The CDR3 here is CASSQLGGTNYGYTF. DNA of the CDR3: TGCGCCAGCAGCCAACTCGGAGGGACTAACTATGGCTACACCTTC. The chain joins TRBV4-3 to TRBJ1-2; D is unresolved. V was clipped by 2 bases and J by 0 bases, with 10 bases between them. This CDR3 spans 15 amino acids. The germline V gene encodes CDR1 LGHNA and CDR2 YSLEER.

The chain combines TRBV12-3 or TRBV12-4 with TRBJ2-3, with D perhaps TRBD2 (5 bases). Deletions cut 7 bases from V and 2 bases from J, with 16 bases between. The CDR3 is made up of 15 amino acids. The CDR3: CASTSKLDLTDTQYF. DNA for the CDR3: TGTGCCAGCACATCGAAACTAGACCTCACAGATACGCAGTATTTT.

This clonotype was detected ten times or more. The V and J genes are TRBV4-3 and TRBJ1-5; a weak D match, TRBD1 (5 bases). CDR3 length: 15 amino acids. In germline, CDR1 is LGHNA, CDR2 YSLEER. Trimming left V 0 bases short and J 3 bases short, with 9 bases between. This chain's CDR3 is CASSQDPTVNQPQHF. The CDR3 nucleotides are TGCGCCAGCAGCCAAGACCCGACAGTCAATCAGCCCCAGCATTTT.

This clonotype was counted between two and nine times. Written as DNA, the CDR3 is TGTGCCAGCAGGTTGAACGGGTCGCCTGGAAACACCATATATTTT. Encoded protein: CASRLNGSPGNTIYF. The chain carries TRBV12-3 or TRBV12-4 and TRBJ1-3; D call uncertain. V lost 6 bases to trimming and J lost 2 bases, with 14 bases between them. This CDR3 comprises 15 residues.

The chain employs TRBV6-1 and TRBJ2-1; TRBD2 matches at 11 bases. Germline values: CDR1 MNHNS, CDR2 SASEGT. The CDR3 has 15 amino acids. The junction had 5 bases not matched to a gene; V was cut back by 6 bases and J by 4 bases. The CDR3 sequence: CASRGGLAEYNEQFF. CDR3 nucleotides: TGTGCCAGCAGAGGGGGACTAGCGGAGTACAATGAGCAGTTCTTC.

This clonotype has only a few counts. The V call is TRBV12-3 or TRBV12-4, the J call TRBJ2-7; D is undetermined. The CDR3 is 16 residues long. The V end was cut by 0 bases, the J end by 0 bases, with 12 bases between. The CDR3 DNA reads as TGTGCCAGCAGTTTAGCAACTTCATCCCTCTCCTACGAGCAGTACTTC. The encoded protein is CASSLATSSLSYEQYF.

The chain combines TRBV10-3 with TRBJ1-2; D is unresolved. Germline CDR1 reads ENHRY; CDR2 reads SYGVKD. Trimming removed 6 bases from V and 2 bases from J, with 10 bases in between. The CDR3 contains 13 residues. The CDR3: CAISSSRNYGYTF. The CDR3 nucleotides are TGTGCCATCAGCTCGAGCAGGAACTATGGCTACACCTTC.

CDR3 bases: TGTGCTAGTGGTTGGCCTGATAACACAGATACGCAGTATTTT. Protein product: CASGWPDNTDTQYF. The V call is TRBV12-5, the J call TRBJ2-3; no clear D gene. The CDR3 spans 14 residues. From germline, CDR1 is LGHNT and CDR2 FRNRAP. V was cut by 4 bases and J by 2 bases, with 10 bases left in between.

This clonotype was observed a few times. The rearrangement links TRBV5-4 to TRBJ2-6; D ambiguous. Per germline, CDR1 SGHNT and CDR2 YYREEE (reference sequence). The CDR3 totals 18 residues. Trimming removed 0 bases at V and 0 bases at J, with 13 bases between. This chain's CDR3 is CASSLVRTGSSGANVLTF. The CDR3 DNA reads TGTGCCAGCAGCTTGGTTCGGACGGGTAGCTCTGGGGCCAACGTCCTGACTTTC.

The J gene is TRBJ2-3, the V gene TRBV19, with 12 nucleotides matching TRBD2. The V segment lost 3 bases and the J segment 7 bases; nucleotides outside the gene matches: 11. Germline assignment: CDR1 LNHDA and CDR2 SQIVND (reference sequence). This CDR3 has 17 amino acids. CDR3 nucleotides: TGTGCCAGTAGTATCTCGCATCTAGCGGGGGGGCGATATACGCAGTATTTT. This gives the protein CASSISHLAGGRYTQYF.

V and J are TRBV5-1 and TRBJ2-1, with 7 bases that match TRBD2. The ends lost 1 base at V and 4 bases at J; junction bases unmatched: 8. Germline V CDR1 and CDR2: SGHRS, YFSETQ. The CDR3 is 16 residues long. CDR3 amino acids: CASSLSSAGSYNEQFF. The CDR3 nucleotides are TGCGCCAGCAGCTTGTCTTCAGCGGGGAGTTACAATGAGCAGTTCTTC.

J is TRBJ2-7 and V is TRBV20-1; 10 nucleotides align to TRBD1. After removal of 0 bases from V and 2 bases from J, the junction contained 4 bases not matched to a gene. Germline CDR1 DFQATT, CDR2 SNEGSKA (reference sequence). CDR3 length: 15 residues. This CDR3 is CSARDPGQGPYEQYV. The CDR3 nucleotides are TGCAGTGCTAGAGATCCGGGACAGGGGCCCTACGAGCAGTACGTC.

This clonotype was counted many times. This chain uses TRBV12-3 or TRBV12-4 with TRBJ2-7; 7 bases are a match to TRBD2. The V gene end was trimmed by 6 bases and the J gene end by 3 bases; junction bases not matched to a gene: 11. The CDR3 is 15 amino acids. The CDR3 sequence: CASSPWGGGIYEQYF. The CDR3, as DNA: TGTGCCAGCAGCCCTTGGGGGGGAGGAATCTACGAGCAGTACTTC.

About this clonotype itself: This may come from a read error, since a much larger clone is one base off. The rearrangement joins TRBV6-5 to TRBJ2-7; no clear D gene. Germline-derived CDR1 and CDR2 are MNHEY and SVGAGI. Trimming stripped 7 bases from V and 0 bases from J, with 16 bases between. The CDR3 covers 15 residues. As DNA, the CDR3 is TGTGCCAGCATTTTAACCCCTACGAGCTCCTACGAGCAGTACTTC. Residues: CASILTPTSSYEQYF.

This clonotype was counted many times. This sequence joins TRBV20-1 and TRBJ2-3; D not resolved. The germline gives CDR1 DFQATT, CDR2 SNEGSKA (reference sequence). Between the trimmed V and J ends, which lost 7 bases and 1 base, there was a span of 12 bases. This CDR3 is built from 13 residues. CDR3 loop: CSGRDSGTDTQYF. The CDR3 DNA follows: TGCAGTGGTAGGGATTCCGGCACAGATACGCAGTATTTT.

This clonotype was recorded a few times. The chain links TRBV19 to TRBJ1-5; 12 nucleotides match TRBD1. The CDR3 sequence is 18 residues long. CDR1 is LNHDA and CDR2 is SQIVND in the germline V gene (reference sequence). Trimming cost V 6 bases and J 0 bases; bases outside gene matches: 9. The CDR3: CASSRPGQGAYSNQPQHF. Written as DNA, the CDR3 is TGTGCCAGTAGCCGGCCGGGACAGGGGGCATATAGCAATCAGCCCCAGCATTTT.

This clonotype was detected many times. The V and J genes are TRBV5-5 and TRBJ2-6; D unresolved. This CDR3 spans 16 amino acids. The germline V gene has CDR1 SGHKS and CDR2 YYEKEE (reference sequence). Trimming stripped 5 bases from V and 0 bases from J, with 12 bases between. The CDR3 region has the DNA TGTGCCAGCAGGCAGGTTATGGTCTCTGGGGCCAACGTCCTGACTTTC. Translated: CASRQVMVSGANVLTF.